This T cell receptor (beta chain) was captured by sequencing in a study of blood T cell repertoires in COVID-19. Study as a whole: Italy, Spain and the United States were the sources of the convalescent and acute COVID-19 samples. Sources were T cells, B-cell-depleted T cells, or PBMCs; the material itself was cDNA or gDNA.

The length of the CDR3 is 13 residues. The germline CDR1 and CDR2 sequences are SNHLY and FYNNEI. Trimming stripped 7 bases from V and 2 bases from J, with 10 bases between. Original processing notes: Estimates of nucleated cell counts were drawn from the amplification of reference gene primers. Measured with immunoSEQ multiplex PCR; TCRdb has only the in-frame clones, and not every one. That table furnishes V, J and clone size, whereas the DNA furnished D and trimming. The table records a few hundred thousand clones, 85% of them present only once. Material for sequencing was peripheral blood. This clonotype was obtained from a woman aged 18-30 years with acute or convalescent COVID-19. The chain employs TRBV2 and TRBJ2-3, with D maybe TRBD2 (5 bases). The chain's CDR3 is CASNGEFTDTQYF. The CDR3 coding sequence is TGTGCCAGCAACGGGGAGTTCACAGATACGCAGTATTTT.